Listed below are T cell receptor beta chains from one sample, sequenced in a study of TIL therapy for anti-PD-1-resistant metastatic lung cancer. Sequencing was performed with immunoSEQ multiplex PCR; in TCRdb, only in-frame clones are kept and a portion is missing. The table lists approximately 87,000 clones, approximately 65% of them singletons, with approximately 11% in the top ten. Sample: tumor tissue, taken at baseline. All receptors derive from a person aged 25-79 years with non-small cell lung cancer. CDR3s leave out the opening cysteine and the closing phenylalanine or tryptophan. Each record gives: J gene, CDR3 length, V gene, CDR3 protein.

>TRBJ2-5|12|TRBV6-2/TRBV6-3
ASSFTHDQETQY
>TRBJ2-1|12|TRBV28
ASSHGLARDEQF
>TRBJ2-3|12|TRBV6-2/TRBV6-3
ASSRGGSSDTQY
>TRBJ1-5|10|TRBV7-8
ASTLGAGPQH
>TRBJ2-1|18|TRBV10-2
ASSEETSGGLRGSYNEQF
>TRBJ2-2|14|TRBV27
ASSTVAGGQNGELF
>TRBJ1-2|11|TRBV3-1/TRBV3-2
ASSPRADYGYT
>TRBJ1-1|11|TRBV11-2
ASSADRNTEAF
>TRBJ2-2|12|TRBV10-2
ASSEGVNTGELF
>TRBJ1-6|12|TRBV10-3
AISSGTGISPLH
>TRBJ2-3|12|TRBV29-1
SVVFRGSTDTQY
>TRBJ1-1|11|TRBV5-1
ASSFSKNTEAF
>TRBJ1-5|12|TRBV11-2
ASSLVGSNQPQH
>TRBJ1-1|10|TRBV30
AWRGGDTEAF
>TRBJ2-2|14|TRBV11-3
ASSPGGQANTGELF
>TRBJ1-5|12|TRBV19
ASRTRTNNQPQH
>TRBJ2-2|14|TRBV7-2
ASSSSGGARTGELF
>TRBJ2-1|14|TRBV30
AWSGEGGSSYNEQF
>TRBJ2-2|12|TRBV6-6
ASSSSGRAGELF
>TRBJ2-7|12|TRBV11-2
ASSWAGSSYEQY
>TRBJ2-7|12|TRBV10-2
ASRSGGRGDEQY
>TRBJ2-2|12|TRBV11-2
ASSSGQTLGELF
>TRBJ2-5|11|TRBV19
ASSEGYQETQY
>TRBJ2-7|14|TRBV11-2
ASRSFRGQGVYEQY
>TRBJ2-3|14|TRBV7-2
ASRQRLAGRTDTQY
>TRBJ2-1|12|TRBV7-2
ASTPIAGRDEQF
>TRBJ2-1|12|TRBV28
ASSQVSRYNEQF
>TRBJ2-3|12|TRBV5-1
ASSVAGGPNTQY
>TRBJ2-4|11|TRBV6-5
ASSYSGKNIQY
>TRBJ2-1|14|TRBV6-6
ASRPLGGTTYNEQF